This T cell receptor beta chain was profiled in a study of T cell responses to AZD1222 COVID-19 vaccine (dated by TCRdb to the early 2020s). The study in broad terms: AZD1222 recipients given second doses at about 4 weeks or at about 12 weeks were pooled, since spike-specific TCR depth and breadth were not found to differ between the two schedules. Enrollment into the trials was organized by age into subgroups of 18-55, 56-69 and 70-plus years, and those subgroups contained roughly 150, 30 and 60 TCR-sequenced participants, respectively. A total of 230 to 250 trial participants underwent TCR sequencing, of whom about 200 had received two doses of AZD1222 and around 25 had received two doses of the MenACWY control vaccine. Results and caveats for the whole study, not just this receptor: Spike-specific TCR breadth and depth rose significantly after two AZD1222 doses compared with day 0 and with MenACWY recipients. Only 5 to 7 AZD1222 recipients were SARS-CoV-2 seropositive at baseline, limiting conclusions about previously exposed vaccinees. Nearly half of unique spike-specific TCRs reportedly recognized epitopes outside regions mutated in the B.1.351 and B.1.1.7 variants. Because no day 14 peak-response samples were available, the repertoires could be characterized only after the peak T cell response. The vaccine-associated CD4 TCRs covered the entire spike protein, and the dominant responses fell in regions 160-218 and 743-854. Most participants were white British and females outnumbered males, and the authors suggested that clonal diversity may have been underestimated. In the small 56-69-year group, the increase in depth fell short of significance, most likely because of low power.

The time point label, as the study defines it: baseline before first vaccination. Samples from vaccinated people were obtained from the UK trials COV001 and COV002, which included a single-blind randomized controlled phase 2/3 trial of AZD1222 (ChAdOx1 nCoV-19) in healthy adults. Trial participant PBMC samples were collected at day 0 and day 28 after the second dose for TCRbeta chain sequencing. Turning to this clone: The antigen this receptor binds is unknown. Nothing much larger sits one base from this clone, and base qualities are not available.

The CDR3 regions of human TCRbeta chains were analyzed by immunosequencing. The published analysis was carried out like this. TCRs in the repertoires were compared against a reference library of SARS-CoV-2-specific TCRs that had been generated with the MIRA antigen-specificity platform. Breadth meant the fraction of unique TCRs that were SARS-CoV-2-associated, whereas depth meant the fraction of total T cells that were SARS-CoV-2-associated. Using the MIRA data, every spike-specific TCR was mapped to the spike region that the TCR reacted to and assigned to either a CD4 or a CD8 class. Log10-transformed breadth and depth values were compared by one-way ANOVA with Sidak's multiple comparisons tests. The clones in this table, taken by TCRdb from immuneACCESS, are in-frame only. Not every clone is retained; where verified, under half of the shortfall comes from an unresolved V gene, and the cause of the rest is unknown. V and J calls and clone size are given by that table; D and trimming were obtained from the DNA. This sample comprises about 100,000 clones, about 87% of them detected only once. Roughly 1.8% of the sample is held by the ten biggest clonotypes.

Ends trimmed: V by 3 bases, J by 7 bases; bases unmatched to a gene: 7. Taken from cysteine to phenylalanine, the CDR3 has 15 residues. The entry retains the CDR3 DNA only, 45 bases that are in frame from base 1. Per the germline V gene, MGHRA is the CDR1 and YSYEKL is the CDR2. The clonotype was recovered from an adult in good health. The sequencing here drew on peripheral blood, taken on day 0 of AZD1222 vaccination. In this chain, TRBV4-1 is recombined with TRBJ2-4; 9 central nucleotides agree with TRBD1. The CDR3 has the sequence CASSQGTGHGNIQYF. The DNA reads as follows: TGCGCCAGCAGCCAGGGGACAGGGCATGGGAACATTCAGTACTTC.